The following is a T cell receptor (beta chain) sequence with its context. The sample originates from a study of blood T cell repertoires in COVID-19. Germline-derived CDR1 and CDR2 are LNHNV and YYDKDF (reference sequence). The V and J ends lost 0 bases and 5 bases, in that order; junction bases with no gene match: 4. The CDR3 sequence is 15 residues long. Only in-frame clones appear in the TCRdb table, and some are missing; sequencing was by immunoSEQ multiplex PCR. The sample records under 300,000 clones, around 87% being singletons. The J gene is TRBJ2-5, the V gene TRBV15; TRBD1 matches at 9 bases. The sample was PBMCs or T cells enriched from blood (not recorded which). The TCR sequence derives from a woman in her thirties or forties with acute COVID-19. The CDR3, as DNA: TGTGCCACCAGCAGAGAAAGGACAGGGGCGGAGACCCAGTACTTC. Translated, it gives CATSRERTGAETQYF.